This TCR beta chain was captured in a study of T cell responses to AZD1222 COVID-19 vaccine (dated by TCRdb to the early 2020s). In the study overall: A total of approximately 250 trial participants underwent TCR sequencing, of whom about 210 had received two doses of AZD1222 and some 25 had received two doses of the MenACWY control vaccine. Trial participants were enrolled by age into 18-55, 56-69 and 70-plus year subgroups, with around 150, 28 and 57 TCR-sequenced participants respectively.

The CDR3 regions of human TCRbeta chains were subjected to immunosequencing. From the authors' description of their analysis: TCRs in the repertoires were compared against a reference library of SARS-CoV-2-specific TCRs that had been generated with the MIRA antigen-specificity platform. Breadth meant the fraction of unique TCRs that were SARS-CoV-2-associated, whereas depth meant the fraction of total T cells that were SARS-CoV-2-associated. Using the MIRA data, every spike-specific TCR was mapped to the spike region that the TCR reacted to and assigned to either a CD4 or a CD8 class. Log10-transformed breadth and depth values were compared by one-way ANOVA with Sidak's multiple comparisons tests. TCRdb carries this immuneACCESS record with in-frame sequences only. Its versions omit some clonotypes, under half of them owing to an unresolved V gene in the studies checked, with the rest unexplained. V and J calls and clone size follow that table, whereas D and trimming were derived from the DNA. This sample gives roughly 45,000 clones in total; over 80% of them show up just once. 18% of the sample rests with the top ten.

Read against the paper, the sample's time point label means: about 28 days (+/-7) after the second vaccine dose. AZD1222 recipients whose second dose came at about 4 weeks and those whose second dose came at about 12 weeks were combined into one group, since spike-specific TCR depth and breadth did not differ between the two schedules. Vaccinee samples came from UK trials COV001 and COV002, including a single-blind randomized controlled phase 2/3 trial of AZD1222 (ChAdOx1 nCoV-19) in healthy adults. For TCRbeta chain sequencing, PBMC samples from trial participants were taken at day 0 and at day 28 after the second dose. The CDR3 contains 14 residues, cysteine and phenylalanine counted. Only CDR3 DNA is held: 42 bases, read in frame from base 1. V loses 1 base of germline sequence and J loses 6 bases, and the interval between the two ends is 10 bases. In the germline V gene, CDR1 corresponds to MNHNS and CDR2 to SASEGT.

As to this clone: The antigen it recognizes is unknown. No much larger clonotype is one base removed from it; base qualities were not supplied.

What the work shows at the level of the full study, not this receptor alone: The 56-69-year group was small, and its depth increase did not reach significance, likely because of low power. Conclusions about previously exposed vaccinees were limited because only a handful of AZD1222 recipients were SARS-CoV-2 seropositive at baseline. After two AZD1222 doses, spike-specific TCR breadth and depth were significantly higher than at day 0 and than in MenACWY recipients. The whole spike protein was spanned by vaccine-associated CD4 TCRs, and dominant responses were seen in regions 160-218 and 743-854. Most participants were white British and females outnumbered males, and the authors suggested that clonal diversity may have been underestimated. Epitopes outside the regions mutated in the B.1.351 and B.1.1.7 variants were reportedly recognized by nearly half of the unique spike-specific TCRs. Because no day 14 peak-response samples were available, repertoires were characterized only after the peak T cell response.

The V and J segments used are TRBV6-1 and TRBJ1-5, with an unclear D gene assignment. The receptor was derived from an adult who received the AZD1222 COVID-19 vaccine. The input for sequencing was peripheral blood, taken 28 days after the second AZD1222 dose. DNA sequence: TGTGCCAGCAGTGAAGGTGGATGGGCTCAGCCCCAGCATTTT. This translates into CASSEGGWAQPQHF.